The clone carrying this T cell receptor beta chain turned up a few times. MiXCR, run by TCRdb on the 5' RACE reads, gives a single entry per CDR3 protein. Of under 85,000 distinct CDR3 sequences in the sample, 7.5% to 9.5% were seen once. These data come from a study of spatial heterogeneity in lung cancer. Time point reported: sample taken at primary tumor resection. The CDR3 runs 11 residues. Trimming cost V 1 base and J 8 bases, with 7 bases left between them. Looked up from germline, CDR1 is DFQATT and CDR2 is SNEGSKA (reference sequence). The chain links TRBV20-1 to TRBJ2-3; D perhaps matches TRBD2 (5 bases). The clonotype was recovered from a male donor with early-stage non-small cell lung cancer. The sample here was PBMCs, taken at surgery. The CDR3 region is CSARAGSTQYF. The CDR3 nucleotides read TGCAGTGCTAGAGCGGGGAGTACGCAGTATTTT.